Listed below are T cell receptor beta chains from one sample, sequenced in a study of response to subunit inactivated influenza vaccine. MiXCR, applied by TCRdb to the RT-PCR reads, yields one record per CDR3 protein. This sample carries about 780,000 distinct CDR3 sequences, 15% to 20% of them seen once, and the ten largest clones take approximately 11%. The sequenced sample was PBMCs from blood, obtained less than 6 days after vaccination. These receptors all come from a man between 50 and 59 years old who received an inactivated influenza vaccine. CDR3s include the opening cysteine and the closing phenylalanine or tryptophan. D genes are given only for firm matches. Where a row states a size, it is once, few, many or the class of an expanded clone; other rows omit it.

TRBJ2-5 | TRBV6-2/TRBV6-3 | . | . | TGTGCCAGCAGTTACGGCATCAGGGTTTTGGGACAAGAGACCCAGTACTTC | CASSYGIRVLGQETQYF
TRBJ2-1 | TRBV27 | . | . | TGTGCCAGCAACCTAACCCTCGCCAGGCCAAAAAGTCCGTTCTTC | CASNLTLARPKSPFF
TRBJ1-4 | TRBV11-2 | many | . | TGTGCCAGCAGTTGGGAGGTGGGCAGAGCTAATGAAAAACTGTTTTTT | CASSWEVGRANEKLFF
TRBJ2-5 | TRBV12-3/TRBV12-4 | . | TRBD1 | TGTGCCAGCAGTCTCCGGACAGGGAGAGGGACCCAGTACTTC | CASSLRTGRGTQYF
TRBJ2-1 | TRBV6-2/TRBV6-3 | . | . | TGTGCCAGCTTTCGACAGTCCGATGAGCAGTTCTTC | CASFRQSDEQFF
TRBJ2-7 | TRBV7-9 | . | . | TGTGCCAGCAGCCTTGGGGAAAGGACAGCTGCCTACGAGCAGTACTTC | CASSLGERTAAYEQYF
TRBJ1-1 | TRBV5-1 | . | TRBD1 | TGCGCCAGCAGCCTCGCTCCGGGACAGGGATATGAAGCTTTCTTT | CASSLAPGQGYEAFF
TRBJ2-7 | TRBV12-3/TRBV12-4 | . | TRBD2 | TGTGCCAGCAGTCCCCTGACTAGCCTCTACGAGCAGTACTTC | CASSPLTSLYEQYF
TRBJ2-7 | TRBV6-2/TRBV6-3 | . | . | TGTGCCAGCAGTCGAATGGGGGGAAAGAGCTCCTACGAGCAGTACTTC | CASSRMGGKSSYEQYF
TRBJ2-3 | TRBV20-1 | . | TRBD2 | TGCAGTGCTAGAGACAGCGGGGGCGTTACAGATACGCAGTATTTT | CSARDSGGVTDTQYF
TRBJ2-6 | TRBV3-1 | . | . | TGTGCCAGCAGCCGCTTAGGTGGTGGGGCCAACGTCCTGACTTTC | CASSRLGGGANVLTF
TRBJ2-7 | TRBV4-2 | . | . | TGTGCCAGCAGCCAGGAACAGGGTAGGTACGAGCAGTACTTC | CASSQEQGRYEQYF
TRBJ2-1 | TRBV12-3/TRBV12-4 | few | . | TGTGCCAGCCGTTACGGCGGGGTCTACAATGAGCAGTTCTTC | CASRYGGVYNEQFF
TRBJ2-5 | TRBV7-9 | . | . | TGTGCCAGCAGCCTTTATCCGGGATCCGTGGAGACCCAGTACTTC | CASSLYPGSVETQYF
TRBJ2-1 | TRBV28 | . | . | TGTGCCAGCAGTTTAAAGGGCAGGACTAATGAGCAGTTCTTC | CASSLKGRTNEQFF
TRBJ2-5 | TRBV5-1 | . | TRBD2 | TGCGCCAGCAGCAAGTCTAGCGGACCACCGGAAGAGACCCAGTACTTC | CASSKSSGPPEETQYF
TRBJ2-7 | TRBV6-6 | . | . | TGTGCCAGCGGGACGGCTCCGATCGAGCAGTACTTC | CASGTAPIEQYF